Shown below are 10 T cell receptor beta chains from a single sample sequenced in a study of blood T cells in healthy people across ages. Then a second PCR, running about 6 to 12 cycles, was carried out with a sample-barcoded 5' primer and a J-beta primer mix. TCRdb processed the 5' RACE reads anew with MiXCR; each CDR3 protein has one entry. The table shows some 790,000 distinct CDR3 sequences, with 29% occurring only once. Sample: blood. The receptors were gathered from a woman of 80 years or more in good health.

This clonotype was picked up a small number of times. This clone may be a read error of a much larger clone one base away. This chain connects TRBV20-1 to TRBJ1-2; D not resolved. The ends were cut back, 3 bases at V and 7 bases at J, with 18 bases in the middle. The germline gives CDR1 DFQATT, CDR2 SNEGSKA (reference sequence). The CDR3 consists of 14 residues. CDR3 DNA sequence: TGCAGTGCTAGTCTCCATGGGCTAGGTACTGGCTACACCTTC. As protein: CSASLHGLGTGYTF.

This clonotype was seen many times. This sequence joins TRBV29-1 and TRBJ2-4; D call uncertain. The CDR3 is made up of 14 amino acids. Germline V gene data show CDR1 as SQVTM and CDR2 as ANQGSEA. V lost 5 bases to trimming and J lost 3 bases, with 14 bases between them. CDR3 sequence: CSVSKVDLKNIQYF. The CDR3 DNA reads TGCAGCGTTAGCAAGGTAGACCTCAAAAACATTCAGTACTTC.

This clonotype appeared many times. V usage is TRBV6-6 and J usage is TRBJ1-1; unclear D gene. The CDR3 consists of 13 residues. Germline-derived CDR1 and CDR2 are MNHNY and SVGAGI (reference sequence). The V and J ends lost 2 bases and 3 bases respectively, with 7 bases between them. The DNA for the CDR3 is TGTGCCAGCAGTTACGGTTGGGACACTGAAGCTTTCTTT. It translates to CASSYGWDTEAFF.

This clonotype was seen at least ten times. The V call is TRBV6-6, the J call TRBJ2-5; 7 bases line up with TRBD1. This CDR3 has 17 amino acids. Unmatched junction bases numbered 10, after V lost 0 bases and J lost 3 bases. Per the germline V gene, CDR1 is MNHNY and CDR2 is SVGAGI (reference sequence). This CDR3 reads CASSYSSRGDSKETQYF. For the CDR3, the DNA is TGTGCCAGCAGTTACTCAAGCAGAGGGGACAGTAAAGAGACCCAGTACTTC.

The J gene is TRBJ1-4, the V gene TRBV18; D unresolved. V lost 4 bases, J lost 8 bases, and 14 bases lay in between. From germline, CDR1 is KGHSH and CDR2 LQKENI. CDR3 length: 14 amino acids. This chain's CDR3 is CASSLGMGAEKLFF. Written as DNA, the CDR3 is TGTGCCAGCTCACTCGGAATGGGTGCCGAAAAACTGTTTTTT.

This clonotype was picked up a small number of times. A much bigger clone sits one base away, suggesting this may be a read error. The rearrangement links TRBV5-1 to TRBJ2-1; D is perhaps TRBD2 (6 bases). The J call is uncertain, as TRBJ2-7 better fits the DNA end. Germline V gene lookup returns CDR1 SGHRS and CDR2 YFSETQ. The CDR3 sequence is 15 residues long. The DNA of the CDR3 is TGCGCCAGCATTAGGGACTCATCCTCCTACAATGAGCAGTACTTC. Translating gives CASIRDSSSYNEQYF.

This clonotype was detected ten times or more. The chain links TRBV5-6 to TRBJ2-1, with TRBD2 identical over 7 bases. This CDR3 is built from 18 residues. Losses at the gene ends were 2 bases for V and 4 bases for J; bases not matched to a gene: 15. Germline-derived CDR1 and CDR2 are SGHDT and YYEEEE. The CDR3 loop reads CASSFRLAFSHLYNEQFF. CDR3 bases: TGTGCCAGCAGCTTTCGACTAGCTTTCTCCCACCTTTACAATGAGCAGTTCTTC.

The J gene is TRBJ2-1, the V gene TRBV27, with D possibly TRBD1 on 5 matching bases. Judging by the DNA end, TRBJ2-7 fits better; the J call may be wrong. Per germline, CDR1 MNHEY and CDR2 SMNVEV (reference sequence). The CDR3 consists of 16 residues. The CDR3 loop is CASSGHGFGNNNEQYF. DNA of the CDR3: TGTGCCAGCAGTGGACATGGGTTCGGCAACAACAATGAGCAGTACTTC.

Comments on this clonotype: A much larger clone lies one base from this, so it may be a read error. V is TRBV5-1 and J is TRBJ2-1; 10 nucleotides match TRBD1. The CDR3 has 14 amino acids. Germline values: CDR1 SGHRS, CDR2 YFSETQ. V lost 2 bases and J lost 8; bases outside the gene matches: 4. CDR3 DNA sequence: TGCGCCAGCAGCTTTGGACAGGGGGGTCATGAGCAGTTCTTC. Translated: CASSFGQGGHEQFF.

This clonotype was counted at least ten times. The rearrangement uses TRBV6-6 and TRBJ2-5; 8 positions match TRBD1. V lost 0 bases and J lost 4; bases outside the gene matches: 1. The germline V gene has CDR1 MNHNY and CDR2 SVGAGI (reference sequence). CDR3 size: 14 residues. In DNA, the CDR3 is TGTGCCAGCAGTTACTCAGGACAGGGAGAGACCCAGTACTTC. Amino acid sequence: CASSYSGQGETQYF.